Below, 2 T cell receptor beta chains from the same sample are listed, as sequenced in a study of beta chain features in type 1 diabetes. General observations from the study: Type 1 diabetes patients had TCRB CDR3s that were shorter (moderately but significantly so) in all four CD4+ subsets.

Their target antigens are unknown. Since all of the isolated RNA was reverse transcribed, expressed TCRB transcripts were what got sequenced. Libraries were prepared by immunoSEQ multiplex PCR; TCRdb keeps only in-frame clonotypes and omits some of them. The sample records about 660,000 clones, over 12% being singletons. Sequenced input: naive CD4+ T cells from blood. The receptor set was obtained from a man younger than 35 with type 1 diabetes.

There are a few counts of this clone. The gene calls are TRBV28 and TRBJ1-6; D gene ambiguous. This CDR3 spans 12 amino acids. With 1 base removed from V and 10 bases from J, the gap between germline ends came to 5 bases. Per germline, CDR1 MDHEN and CDR2 SYDVKM. For the CDR3, the DNA is TGTGCCAGCAGTTTATTACCCTCACCCCTCCACTTT. Translating it yields CASSLLPSPLHF.

In its sample, this clone was seen a few times. This chain joins TRBV7-9 and TRBJ1-6; maybe TRBD1 (5 bases). The germline V gene has CDR1 SEHNR and CDR2 FQNEAQ (reference sequence). V dropped 1 base and J dropped 6 bases, with 10 bases sitting between them. The CDR3 spans 15 residues. The CDR3 protein is CASSLDAGSNSPLHF. In nucleotides, the CDR3 is TGTGCCAGCAGCTTAGACGCAGGGTCTAATTCACCCCTCCACTTT. The entire variable domain, with the rest obtained from reference TRBV7-9 and TRBJ1-6, is as follows: DTGVSQNPRHKITKRGQNVTFRCDPISEHNRLYWYRQTLGQGPEFLTYFQNEAQLEKSRLLSDRFSAERPKGSFSTLEIQRTEQGDSAMYLCASSLDAGSNSPLHFGNGTRLTVT.